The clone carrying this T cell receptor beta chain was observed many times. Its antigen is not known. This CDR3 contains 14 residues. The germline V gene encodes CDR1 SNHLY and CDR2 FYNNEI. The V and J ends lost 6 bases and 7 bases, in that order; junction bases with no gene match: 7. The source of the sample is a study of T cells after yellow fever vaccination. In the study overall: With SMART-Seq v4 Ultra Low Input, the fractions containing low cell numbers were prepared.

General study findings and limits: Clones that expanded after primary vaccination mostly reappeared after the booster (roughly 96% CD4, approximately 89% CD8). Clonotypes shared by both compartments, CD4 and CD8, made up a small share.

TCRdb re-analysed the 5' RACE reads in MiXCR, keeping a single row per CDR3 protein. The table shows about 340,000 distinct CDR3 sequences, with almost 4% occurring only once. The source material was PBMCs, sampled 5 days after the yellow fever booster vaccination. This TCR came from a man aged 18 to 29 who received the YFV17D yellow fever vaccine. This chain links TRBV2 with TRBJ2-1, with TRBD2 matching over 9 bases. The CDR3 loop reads CASRGGGAWNEQFF. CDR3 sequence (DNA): TGTGCCAGCAGAGGCGGGGGGGCGTGGAATGAGCAGTTCTTC.